This is a list of T cell receptor beta chains from one sample in a study of cytomegalovirus exposure and HLA in healthy donors. This table comes from immunoSEQ multiplex PCR, and its TCRdb copy is limited to in-frame clones, with some not included. The table lists about 160,000 clones, less than 90% of them singletons. The sequencing input was PBMCs. All receptors come from a man aged 25 to 40 in good health and CMV-seronegative. Both conserved end residues are part of each CDR3. The order of the fields is D gene, J gene, V gene, clone size, CDR3 protein, CDR3 DNA. The D gene is left open where the match is weak. The size entry is marked missing in some rows and otherwise reads once, few, many or a size class.

NA	TRBJ2-1	TRBV7-2	NA	CASSFSANEQFF	TGTGCCAGCAGCTTTAGCGCCAATGAGCAGTTCTTC
TRBD2	TRBJ2-1	TRBV4-3	NA	CASSQGFLAGAEQFF	TGCGCCAGCAGCCAAGGTTTTCTAGCGGGCGCTGAGCAGTTCTTC
TRBD1	TRBJ1-1	TRBV9	NA	CASSPNRGPDTEAFF	TGTGCCAGCAGCCCAAACAGGGGGCCCGACACTGAAGCTTTCTTT
TRBD2	TRBJ2-7	TRBV7-9	NA	CASSQAGGSDEQYF	TGTGCCAGCAGCCAAGCGGGGGGGTCCGACGAGCAGTACTTC
NA	TRBJ1-1	TRBV6-6	NA	CATQEDREVKAFF	TGTGCCACCCAGGAGGACCGGGAGGTCAAAGCTTTCTTT
TRBD1	TRBJ2-7	TRBV5-4	NA	CASSQRQGGYEQYF	TGTGCCAGCAGCCAACGACAGGGGGGCTACGAGCAGTACTTC
NA	TRBJ2-7	TRBV6-5	NA	CASSSSFPYEQYF	TGTGCCAGCAGTAGTAGTTTCCCCTACGAGCAGTACTTC
TRBD2	TRBJ2-1	TRBV2	NA	CASSLPSAGGPVETYNEQFF	TGTGCCAGCAGCCTTCCTTCAGCGGGAGGGCCGGTGGAGACCTACAATGAGCAGTTCTTC
TRBD1	TRBJ2-1	TRBV14	NA	CASSLHIQGAGRLTEQFF	TGTGCCAGCAGCCTCCACATACAGGGGGCAGGACGCTTAACTGAGCAGTTCTTC
NA	TRBJ2-5	TRBV30	NA	CAWSVRRGGYQETQYF	TGTGCCTGGAGTGTACGAAGAGGCGGCTACCAAGAGACCCAGTACTTC
TRBD2	TRBJ2-1	TRBV4-3	NA	CASSRNSGSSYNEQFF	TGCGCCAGCAGCCGAAATAGCGGGAGCTCCTACAATGAGCAGTTCTTC
NA	TRBJ1-4	TRBV7-9	NA	CASSLEAGNEKLFF	TGTGCCAGCAGCTTAGAGGCGGGGAACGAAAAACTGTTTTTT
TRBD2	TRBJ2-1	TRBV9	few	CASSLTSGRSYEQFF	TGTGCCAGCAGCCTGACTAGCGGGAGATCCTATGAGCAGTTCTTC
NA	TRBJ2-7	TRBV7-2	few	CASSLELGGYEQYF	TGTGCCAGCAGCTTAGAACTAGGAGGCTACGAGCAGTACTTC
TRBD1	TRBJ2-5	TRBV15	NA	CATSRDDRDQETQYF	TGTGCCACCAGCAGAGACGACAGGGACCAAGAGACCCAGTACTTC
NA	TRBJ2-3	TRBV25-1	NA	CASSEIPEADTQYF	TGTGCCAGCAGTGAGATACCGGAGGCAGATACGCAGTATTTT
NA	TRBJ1-2	TRBV19	NA	CASTPGGVGYTF	TGTGCCAGTACTCCGGGGGGGGTTGGCTACACCTTC
NA	TRBJ2-5	TRBV13	NA	CASSVEETQYF	TGTGCCAGCAGCGTTGAGGAGACCCAGTACTTC
NA	TRBJ1-2	TRBV19	NA	CASSIFGKNYGYTF	TGTGCCAGTAGTATTTTTGGCAAGAACTATGGCTACACCTTC
TRBD1	TRBJ1-1	TRBV7-8	few	CASSPLRGQGNTEAFF	TGTGCCAGCAGCCCCTTGAGGGGGCAAGGGAACACTGAAGCTTTCTTT
TRBD1	TRBJ2-1	TRBV10-2	NA	CASSEPDRGLSSYNEQFF	TGCGCCAGCAGTGAGCCGGACAGGGGCTTAAGTTCCTACAATGAGCAGTTCTTC
NA	TRBJ2-3	TRBV7-6	NA	CASSLGTMTTDTQYF	TGTGCCAGCAGCTTGGGGACAATGACCACAGATACGCAGTATTTT
NA	TRBJ2-1	TRBV11-2	NA	CASSLAGLSEQFF	TGTGCCAGCAGCTTAGCCGGTTTGAGTGAGCAGTTCTTC
NA	TRBJ1-2	TRBV7-9	NA	CASSTNRGYYGYTF	TGTGCCAGCAGCACCAATCGGGGTTACTATGGCTACACCTTC
TRBD2	TRBJ2-3	TRBV9	NA	CASSAGLSSSTDTQYF	TGTGCCAGCAGCGCGGGACTATCTTCTAGCACAGATACGCAGTATTTT
TRBD2	TRBJ2-5	TRBV14	NA	CASSQDEGGRTLLGETQYF	TGTGCCAGCAGCCAAGATGAAGGCGGGAGAACCTTGCTCGGGGAGACCCAGTACTTC
TRBD2	TRBJ2-1	TRBV4-1	NA	CASSREAGGLNEQFF	TGCGCCAGCAGTCGGGAGGCGGGAGGATTAAATGAGCAGTTCTTC
NA	TRBJ1-1	TRBV15	NA	CATSRGQRINTEAFF	TGTGCCACCAGCAGAGGACAGCGCATTAACACTGAAGCTTTCTTT
NA	TRBJ2-7	TRBV10-1	NA	CASRTPQASYEQYF	TGCGCCAGCAGGACCCCACAGGCGTCCTACGAGCAGTACTTC
TRBD2	TRBJ2-7	TRBV7-8	few	CASSLSAGGNEQYF	TGTGCCAGCAGCTTATCCGCGGGGGGAAACGAGCAGTACTTC
NA	TRBJ1-2	TRBV6-5	NA	CASRVYETGYGYTF	TGTGCCAGCAGGGTATACGAGACGGGGTATGGCTACACCTTC
NA	TRBJ2-6	TRBV4-3	few	CASSQEGSSGANVLTF	TGCGCCAGCAGCCAAGAGGGGAGCTCTGGGGCCAACGTCCTGACTTTC
TRBD1	TRBJ2-5	TRBV25-1	once	CASSESDRGLETQYF	TGTGCCAGCAGTGAATCGGACAGGGGGCTAGAGACCCAGTACTTC
NA	TRBJ2-1	TRBV2	NA	CASSPLLYGEQFF	TGTGCCAGCAGCCCCCTATTGTATGGTGAGCAGTTCTTC
TRBD1	TRBJ1-4	TRBV5-1	NA	CASRTGGNEKLFF	TGCGCCAGCAGGACAGGGGGAAATGAAAAACTGTTTTTT
TRBD2	TRBJ2-3	TRBV7-6	NA	CASSLGLAQDTQYF	TGTGCCAGCAGCTTAGGACTAGCGCAAGATACGCAGTATTTT
TRBD1	TRBJ1-2	TRBV18	many	CASSPDRGYGYTF	TGTGCCAGCTCGCCCGACAGGGGGTATGGCTACACCTTC
TRBD2	TRBJ2-1	TRBV4-1	NA	CASSQDHLMASGGLNEQFF	TGCGCCAGCAGCCAAGATCACTTGATGGCTAGCGGGGGACTCAATGAGCAGTTCTTC
NA	TRBJ2-1	TRBV12-5	NA	CASTVTGNEQFF	TGTGCTAGTACGGTGACGGGGAATGAGCAGTTCTTC
TRBD1	TRBJ1-5	TRBV9	NA	CASSVGDRVDEPQHF	TGTGCCAGCAGCGTAGGGGACAGGGTCGATGAGCCCCAGCATTTT
TRBD1	TRBJ2-1	TRBV25-1	NA	CASSKTTGSGDEQFF	TGTGCCAGCAGTAAAACGACAGGGTCAGGCGATGAGCAGTTCTTC
TRBD1	TRBJ1-4	TRBV27	NA	CASSLRAGGTNEKLFF	TGTGCCAGCAGTTTAAGGGCAGGGGGAACTAATGAAAAACTGTTTTTT
NA	TRBJ1-6	TRBV27	NA	CASSRAGANNSPLHF	TGTGCCAGCAGTCGCGCAGGGGCAAATAATTCACCCCTCCACTTT
NA	TRBJ2-2	TRBV5-1	medium-sized	CASSLARGTGELFF	TGCGCCAGCAGCTTGGCCAGGGGCACCGGGGAGCTGTTTTTT
TRBD2	TRBJ2-1	TRBV7-6	NA	CASSLRASGGPYNEQFF	TGTGCCAGCAGCTTAAGGGCTAGCGGGGGTCCCTACAATGAGCAGTTCTTC
TRBD1	TRBJ1-4	TRBV30	NA	CAWKTSWDSYNEKLFF	TGTGCCTGGAAGACATCATGGGACAGCTATAATGAAAAACTGTTTTTT
TRBD1	TRBJ2-4	TRBV27	NA	CASGKQGAHGNIQYF	TGTGCCAGCGGTAAACAGGGGGCGCACGGAAACATTCAGTACTTC
TRBD1	TRBJ2-2	TRBV9	NA	CASSVEGGANTGELFF	TGTGCCAGCAGCGTAGAAGGGGGCGCCAACACCGGGGAGCTGTTTTTT
NA	TRBJ1-3	TRBV5-8	NA	CASSLGDNPGNTIYF	TGTGCCAGCAGCTTGGGGGACAACCCTGGAAACACCATATATTTT
TRBD2	TRBJ2-7	TRBV7-2	NA	CASRPSGTYEQYF	TGTGCCAGCAGGCCTAGCGGAACCTACGAGCAGTACTTC
TRBD2	TRBJ2-7	TRBV7-9	NA	CASRPTVLAGKTSYEQYF	TGTGCCAGCAGACCCACAGTTCTAGCGGGGAAAACCTCCTACGAGCAGTACTTC
TRBD1	TRBJ2-7	TRBV2	NA	CARGIRDSSYEQYF	TGTGCCAGAGGGATTCGGGACAGCTCCTACGAGCAGTACTTC
TRBD1	TRBJ2-2	TRBV19	NA	CASSILAGGITGELFF	TGTGCCAGTAGTATCCTGGCAGGGGGTATTACCGGGGAGCTGTTTTTT
TRBD2	TRBJ2-5	TRBV4-2	NA	CASSQDAGGPRGTQYF	TGTGCCAGCAGCCAAGACGCGGGAGGGCCTCGGGGGACCCAGTACTTC